Below, 5 T cell receptor beta chains from the same sample are listed, as sequenced in a study of response to subunit inactivated influenza vaccine. A single record per CDR3 protein comes from TCRdb applying MiXCR to the RT-PCR reads. The table includes 650,000 to 800,000 distinct CDR3 sequences, roughly 18% detected once. The input for sequencing was PBMCs from blood, taken about 5 days after vaccination. The receptors originated from a man aged 45-60 years who received an inactivated influenza vaccine.

This clonotype showed up just a few times. The chain carries TRBV20-1 and TRBJ2-1; D possibly corresponds to TRBD1 (6 bases). This CDR3 contains 14 residues. Trimming stripped 7 bases from V and 5 bases from J, with 18 bases between. CDR1 DFQATT and CDR2 SNEGSKA come from the germline V gene (reference sequence). This chain's CDR3 is CSGTGTLFHNEQFF. In DNA form, the CDR3 reads TGCAGTGGAACCGGGACATTGTTCCACAATGAGCAGTTCTTC.

The rearrangement links TRBV20-1 to TRBJ2-3; 7 bases fit TRBD2. V trimming: 3 bases; J trimming: 8 bases; junction bases outside the gene matches: 11. Germline CDR1 reads DFQATT; CDR2 reads SNEGSKA (reference sequence). The CDR3 sequence is 14 residues long. The CDR3 is CSASRGEGHATQYF. CDR3 DNA: TGCAGTGCTAGTCGGGGGGAGGGCCATGCTACGCAGTATTTT.

This clonotype was detected a few times. This chain joins TRBV14 and TRBJ2-7, with 8 positions matching TRBD1. The V and J ends lost 0 bases and 4 bases, in that order; junction bases with no gene match: 8. The CDR3 totals 16 residues. In germline, CDR1 is SGHDN, CDR2 FVKESK. DNA for the CDR3: TGTGCCAGCAGCCAAGATGGGGCAGGGGGCGTTTACGAGCAGTACTTC. Residues: CASSQDGAGGVYEQYF.

The genes are TRBV11-2 and TRBJ1-6, with 8 nucleotides matching TRBD1. The CDR3 contains 19 residues. CDR1 is SGHAT and CDR2 is FQNNGV in the germline V gene. Trimming cost V 2 bases and J 4 bases; bases outside gene matches: 13. The CDR3 loop is CASSLFVHRDRLYNSPLHF. DNA for the CDR3: TGTGCCAGCAGCTTATTCGTTCATCGGGACAGGCTATATAATTCACCCCTCCACTTT.

This chain joins TRBV20-1 and TRBJ2-7; D is perhaps TRBD2 (5 bases). Trimming took off 3 bases at V and 6 bases at J, with 9 bases between the two ends. The germline V gene encodes CDR1 DFQATT and CDR2 SNEGSKA (reference sequence). There are 11 residues in the CDR3. The CDR3 spells CSARSSIEQYF. CDR3 in DNA: TGCAGTGCTAGGTCTAGCATCGAGCAGTACTTC.